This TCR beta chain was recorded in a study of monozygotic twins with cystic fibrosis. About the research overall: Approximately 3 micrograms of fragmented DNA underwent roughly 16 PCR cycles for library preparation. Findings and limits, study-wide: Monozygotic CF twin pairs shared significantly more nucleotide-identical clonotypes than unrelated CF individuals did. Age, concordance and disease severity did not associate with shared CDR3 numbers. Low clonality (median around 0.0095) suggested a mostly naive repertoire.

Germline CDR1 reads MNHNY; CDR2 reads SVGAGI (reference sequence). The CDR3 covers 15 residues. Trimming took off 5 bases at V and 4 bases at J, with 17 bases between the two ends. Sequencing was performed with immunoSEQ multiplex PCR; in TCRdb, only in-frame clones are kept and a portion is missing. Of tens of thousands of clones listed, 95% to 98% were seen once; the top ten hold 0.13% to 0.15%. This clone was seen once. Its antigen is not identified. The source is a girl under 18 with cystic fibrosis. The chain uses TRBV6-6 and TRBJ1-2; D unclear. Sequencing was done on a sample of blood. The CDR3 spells CASSQPLGRAYGYTF. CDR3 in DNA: TGTGCCAGCAGTCAGCCCCTGGGCAGAGCCTATGGCTACACCTTC.